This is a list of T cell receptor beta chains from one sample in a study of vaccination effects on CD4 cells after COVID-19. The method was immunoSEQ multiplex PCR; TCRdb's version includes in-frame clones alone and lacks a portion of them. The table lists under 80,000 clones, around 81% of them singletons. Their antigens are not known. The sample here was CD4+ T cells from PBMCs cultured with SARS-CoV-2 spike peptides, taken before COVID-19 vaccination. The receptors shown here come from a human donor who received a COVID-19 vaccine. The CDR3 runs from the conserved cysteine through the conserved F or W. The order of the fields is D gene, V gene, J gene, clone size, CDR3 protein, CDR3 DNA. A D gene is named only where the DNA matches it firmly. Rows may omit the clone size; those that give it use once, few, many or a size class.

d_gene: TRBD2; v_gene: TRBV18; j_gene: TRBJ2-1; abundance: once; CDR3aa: CASSMRSVRTSGLGNEQFF; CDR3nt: TGTGCCAGCTCAATGAGATCCGTAAGGACTAGCGGGCTTGGCAATGAGCAGTTCTTC
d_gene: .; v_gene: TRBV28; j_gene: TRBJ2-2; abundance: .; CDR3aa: CASSPTLSTGELFF; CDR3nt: TGTGCCAGCAGCCCAACCCTAAGCACCGGGGAGCTGTTTTTT
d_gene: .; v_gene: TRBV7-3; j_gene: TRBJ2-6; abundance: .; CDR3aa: CASSLEGAGANVLTF; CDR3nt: TGTGCCAGCAGCTTAGAAGGGGCCGGGGCCAACGTCCTGACTTTC
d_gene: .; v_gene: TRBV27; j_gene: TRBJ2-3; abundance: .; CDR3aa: CASSLRTESTDTQYF; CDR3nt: TGTGCCAGCAGTTTAAGGACAGAGAGCACAGATACGCAGTATTTT
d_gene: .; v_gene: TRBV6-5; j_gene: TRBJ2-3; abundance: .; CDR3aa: CAPGPRTDTQYF; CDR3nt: TGTGCCCCGGGACCCCGCACAGATACGCAGTATTTT
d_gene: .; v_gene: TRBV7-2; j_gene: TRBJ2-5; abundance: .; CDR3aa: CASSPPRETQYF; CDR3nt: TGTGCCAGCAGCCCCCCGAGGGAGACCCAGTACTTC
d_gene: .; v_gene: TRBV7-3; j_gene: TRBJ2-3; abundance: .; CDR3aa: CASSLRASGTDTQYF; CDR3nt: TGTGCCAGCAGCTTAAGGGCTAGCGGCACAGATACGCAGTATTTT
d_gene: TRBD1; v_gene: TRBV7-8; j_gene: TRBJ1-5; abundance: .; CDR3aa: CASSLVGTGINSNQPQHF; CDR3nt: TGTGCCAGCAGCTTAGTGGGGACAGGGATCAATAGCAATCAGCCCCAGCATTTT
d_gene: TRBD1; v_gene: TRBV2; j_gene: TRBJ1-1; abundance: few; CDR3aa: CASSTGVPSKKEAFF; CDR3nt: TGTGCCAGCAGTACAGGGGTCCCATCGAAAAAAGAAGCTTTCTTT
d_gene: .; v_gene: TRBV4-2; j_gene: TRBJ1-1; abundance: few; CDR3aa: CASSRGSGTEAFF; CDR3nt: TGTGCCAGCAGCCGAGGGTCGGGGACTGAAGCTTTCTTT
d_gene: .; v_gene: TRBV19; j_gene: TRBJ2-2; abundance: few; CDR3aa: CASNRALANTGELFF; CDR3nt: TGTGCCAGTAACAGGGCATTAGCGAACACCGGGGAGCTGTTTTTT
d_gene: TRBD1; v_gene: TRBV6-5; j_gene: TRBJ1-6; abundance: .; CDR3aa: CGTGQAGVSPLHF; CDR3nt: TGTGGGACCGGACAGGCCGGTGTTTCACCCCTCCACTTT
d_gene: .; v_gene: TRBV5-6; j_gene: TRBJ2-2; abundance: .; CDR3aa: CASSPRGQANTGELFF; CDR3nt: TGTGCCAGCAGCCCTCGTGGGCAGGCCAACACCGGGGAGCTGTTTTTT
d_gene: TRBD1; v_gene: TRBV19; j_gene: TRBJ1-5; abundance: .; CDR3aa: CASSIDGTGDNQPQHF; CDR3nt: TGTGCCAGTAGTATAGATGGGACAGGGGACAATCAGCCCCAGCATTTT
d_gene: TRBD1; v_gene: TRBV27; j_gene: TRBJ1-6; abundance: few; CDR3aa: CASGGGWGYSPLHF; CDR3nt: TGTGCTTCAGGGGGCGGTTGGGGTTATTCACCCCTCCACTTT
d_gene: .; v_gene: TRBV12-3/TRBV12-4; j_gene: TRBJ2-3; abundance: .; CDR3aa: CASSPASTDTQYF; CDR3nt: TGTGCCAGCAGCCCTGCGAGTACAGATACGCAGTATTTT
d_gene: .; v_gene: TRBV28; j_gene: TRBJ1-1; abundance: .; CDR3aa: CASKKPLRVTEAFF; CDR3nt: TGTGCCAGCAAGAAGCCCCTCCGGGTCACTGAAGCTTTCTTT
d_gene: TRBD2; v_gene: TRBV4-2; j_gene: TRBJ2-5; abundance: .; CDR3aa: CASSQGTSGSETQYF; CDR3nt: TGTGCCAGCAGCCAAGGGACTAGCGGGTCGGAGACCCAGTACTTC
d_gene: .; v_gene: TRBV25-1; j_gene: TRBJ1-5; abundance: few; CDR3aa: CASSDPGTPNQPQHF; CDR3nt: TGTGCCAGCAGTGACCCCGGGACACCGAATCAGCCCCAGCATTTT
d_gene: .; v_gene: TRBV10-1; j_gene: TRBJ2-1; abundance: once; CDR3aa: CASSRRDRMDEQFF; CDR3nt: TGCGCCAGCAGCCGACGGGATAGGATGGATGAGCAGTTCTTC
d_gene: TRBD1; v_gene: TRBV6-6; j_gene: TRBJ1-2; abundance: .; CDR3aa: CASSSTGDYGYTF; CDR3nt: TGTGCCAGCAGTTCTACAGGGGACTATGGCTACACCTTC
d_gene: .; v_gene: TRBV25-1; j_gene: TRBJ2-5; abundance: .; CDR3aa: CASSEFSSLETQYF; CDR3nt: TGTGCCAGCAGTGAATTTTCAAGTTTGGAGACCCAGTACTTC
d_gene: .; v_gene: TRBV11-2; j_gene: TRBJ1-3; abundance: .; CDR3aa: CASSLGVSGNTIYF; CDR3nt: TGTGCCAGCAGCTTAGGGGTTTCCGGAAACACCATATATTTT
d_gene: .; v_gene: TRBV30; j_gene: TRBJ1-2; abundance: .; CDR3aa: CAWNLGANYGYTF; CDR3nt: TGTGCCTGGAATCTCGGGGCTAACTATGGCTACACCTTC
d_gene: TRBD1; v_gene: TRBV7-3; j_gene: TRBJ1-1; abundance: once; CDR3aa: CASSFQGDTEAFF; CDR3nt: TGTGCCAGCAGCTTCCAGGGGGACACTGAAGCTTTCTTT
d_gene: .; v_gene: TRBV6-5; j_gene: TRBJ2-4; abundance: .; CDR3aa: CAPKGQRSKNIQYF; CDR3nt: TGTGCCCCCAAGGGACAAAGGTCTAAAAACATTCAGTACTTC
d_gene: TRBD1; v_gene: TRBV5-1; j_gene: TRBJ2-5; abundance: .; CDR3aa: CAGRIRQGETQYF; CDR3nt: TGCGCCGGCCGAATCCGACAGGGCGAGACCCAGTACTTC
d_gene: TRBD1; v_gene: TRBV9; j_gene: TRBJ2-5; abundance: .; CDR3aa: CASSPQTGKETQYF; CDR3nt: TGTGCCAGCAGCCCTCAGACAGGGAAGGAGACCCAGTACTTC
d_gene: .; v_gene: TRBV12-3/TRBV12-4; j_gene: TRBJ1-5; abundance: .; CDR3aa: CASSYGVSSPQHF; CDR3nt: TGTGCCAGCAGTTATGGGGTGTCCTCGCCCCAGCATTTT
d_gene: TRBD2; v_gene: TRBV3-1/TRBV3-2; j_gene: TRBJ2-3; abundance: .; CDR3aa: CASSERGGTDTQYF; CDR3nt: TGTGCCAGCAGTGAGCGGGGGGGCACAGATACGCAGTATTTT
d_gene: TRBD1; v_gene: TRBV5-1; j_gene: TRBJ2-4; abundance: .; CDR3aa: CASSLEGTGGPNIQYF; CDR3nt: TGCGCCAGCAGCTTGGAGGGCACAGGGGGACCAAACATTCAGTACTTC
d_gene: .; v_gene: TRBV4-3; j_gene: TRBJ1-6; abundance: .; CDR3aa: CASSHDGGRAGSPLHF; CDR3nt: TGCGCCAGCAGCCACGACGGTGGCAGGGCGGGATCACCCCTCCACTTT
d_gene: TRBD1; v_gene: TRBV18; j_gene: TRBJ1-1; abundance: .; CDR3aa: CASSLGQGLWAEAFF; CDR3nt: TGTGCCAGCTCTCTTGGACAGGGGCTGTGGGCTGAAGCTTTCTTT
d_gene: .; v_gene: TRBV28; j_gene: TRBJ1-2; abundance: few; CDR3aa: CASSLQGYGYTF; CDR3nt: TGTGCCAGCAGTCTACAGGGATATGGCTACACCTTC
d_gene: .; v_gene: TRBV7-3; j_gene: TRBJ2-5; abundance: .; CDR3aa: CASSLTGSPGWTQYF; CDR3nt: TGTGCCAGCAGCTTAACGGGGTCGCCGGGTTGGACCCAGTACTTC
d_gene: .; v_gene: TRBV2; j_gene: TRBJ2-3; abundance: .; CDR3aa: CASRLGTLATGTDTQYF; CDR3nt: TGTGCCAGCAGACTCGGGACACTCGCAACCGGGACAGATACGCAGTATTTT
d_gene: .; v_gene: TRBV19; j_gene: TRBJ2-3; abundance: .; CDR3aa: CASSIDTGSDTQYF; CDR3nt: TGTGCCAGTAGTATAGATACAGGGAGCGATACGCAGTATTTT
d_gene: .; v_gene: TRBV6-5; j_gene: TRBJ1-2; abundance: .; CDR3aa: CASSYSMNGGLYGYTF; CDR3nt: TGTGCCAGCAGTTACTCGATGAACGGGGGGCTCTATGGCTACACCTTC
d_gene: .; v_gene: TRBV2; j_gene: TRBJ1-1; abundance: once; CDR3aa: CASRAWGDGTEAFF; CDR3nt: TGTGCCAGCAGGGCCTGGGGCGATGGCACTGAAGCTTTCTTT
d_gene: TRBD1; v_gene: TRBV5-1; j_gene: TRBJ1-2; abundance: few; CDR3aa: CASSLAGQVGGYTF; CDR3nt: TGCGCCAGCAGCTTGGCCGGACAGGTCGGTGGCTACACCTTC
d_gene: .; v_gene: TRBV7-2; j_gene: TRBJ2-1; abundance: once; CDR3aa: CASRRLVSNEQFF; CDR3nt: TGTGCCAGCAGAAGACTAGTTTCCAATGAGCAGTTCTTC